The rows below give T cell receptor beta chains drawn from one sample of a study of response to subunit inactivated influenza vaccine. One entry per CDR3 protein, called by TCRdb with MiXCR from the RT-PCR reads. The table has around 600,000 distinct CDR3 sequences, roughly 10% seen once; the top ten hold 9.5% to 12%. These records were also assigned to another study, of T cells expressing NK-cell markers.

Sequenced here: PBMCs from blood, sampled on the day of vaccination. The origin of the receptors is a man aged 45 to 65 who received an inactivated influenza vaccine. CDR3s include the opening cysteine and the closing phenylalanine or tryptophan. D genes are given only for firm matches. Clone size is shown for a subset of rows, as once, few, many or a class of expanded clone.

CASSYPENTEAFF | TGTGCCAGCAGTTACCCGGAGAACACTGAAGCTTTCTTT | TRBV6-2/TRBV6-3 | - | - | TRBJ1-1
CASSLADSQMAGEAFF | TGCGCCAGCAGCTTGGCCGATAGTCAGATGGCGGGTGAAGCTTTCTTT | TRBV5-1 | - | - | TRBJ1-1
CASSQVGAANTEAFF | TGTGCCAGCAGCCAGGTAGGGGCAGCGAACACTGAAGCTTTCTTT | TRBV7-9 | - | few | TRBJ1-1
CASSDGRNHNEQFF | TGTGCCAGCAGCGACGGACGAAACCACAATGAGCAGTTCTTC | TRBV12-3/TRBV12-4 | - | - | TRBJ2-1
CASSLARVAYEQYF | TGTGCCAGCAGCTTAGCCAGGGTGGCCTACGAGCAGTACTTC | TRBV7-2 | - | few | TRBJ2-7
CASTPDRGYYEQYF | TGTGCCAGCACCCCGGACAGGGGGTACTACGAGCAGTACTTC | TRBV6-2/TRBV6-3 | TRBD1 | - | TRBJ2-7
CASRGQGYEQYF | TGCGCCAGCAGAGGACAGGGTTACGAGCAGTACTTC | TRBV5-1 | TRBD1 | many | TRBJ2-7
CASSWGRHTGELFF | TGTGCCAGCAGTTGGGGCAGACACACCGGGGAGCTGTTTTTT | TRBV6-2/TRBV6-3 | - | few | TRBJ2-2
CASSFLDGYEQYF | TGTGCCAGTAGCTTCCTTGACGGATACGAGCAGTACTTC | TRBV19 | - | - | TRBJ2-7
CASRPGGRNEQYF | TGTGCCAGCAGACCGGGGGGCCGGAACGAGCAGTACTTC | TRBV6-2/TRBV6-3 | - | - | TRBJ2-7
CASSQPGQDYNEQFF | TGCGCCAGCAGTCAACCCGGACAAGATTACAATGAGCAGTTCTTC | TRBV23-1 | - | many | TRBJ2-1
CASGQDGLNSPLHF | TGTGCCAGCGGCCAAGATGGTTTGAATTCACCCCTCCACTTT | TRBV7-3 | - | few | TRBJ1-6
CASSINRNSPLHF | TGTGCCAGTAGTATAAACAGAAATTCACCCCTCCACTTT | TRBV19 | - | once | TRBJ1-6
CATSDGSSVRGDYGYTF | TGTGCCACCAGTGATGGCAGTTCTGTTCGCGGGGACTATGGCTACACCTTC | TRBV24-1 | - | few | TRBJ1-2
CASSPWDRGAGELFF | TGCGCCAGCAGCCCCTGGGACAGGGGCGCCGGGGAGCTGTTTTTT | TRBV5-1 | TRBD1 | many | TRBJ2-2
CASSLGGHGGEIGYTF | TGCGCCAGCAGCTTGGGAGGACACGGAGGAGAAATCGGCTACACCTTC | TRBV5-1 | - | few | TRBJ1-2
CAWSVGTANKVTQYF | TGTGCCTGGAGTGTGGGGACCGCGAATAAGGTGACCCAGTACTTC | TRBV30 | - | few | TRBJ2-5